These 21 T cell receptor beta chains originate from one sample sequenced in a study of post-analysis software for immune sequencing data. General study points: TRBV5-6, TRBV5-1 and TRBV20-1 were among five TRBV segments more frequent in patients than controls.

The library was made from cDNA and included unique molecular identifiers. TCRdb re-derived calls from the PCR reads in MiXCR, one entry per CDR3 protein. The profile covers approximately 570,000 distinct CDR3 sequences, with 44% appearing a single time and about 1.5% taken by the ten largest. These receptors have no known antigen. The sequenced sample was blood. Every receptor here comes from a girl aged 10-17 years with multiple sclerosis.

With regard to this clonotype: The junction differs from germline at one of its ends, possibly a read error. The chain employs TRBV7-3 and TRBJ2-1; perhaps TRBD2 as D (7 bases). CDR1 SGHTA and CDR2 FQGTGA come from the germline V gene. CDR3 length: 15 amino acids. CDR3 nucleotides: TGTGCCCGCAGCCAAGGAGGGGGGGGCTACAATGAGCAGTTCTTC. Translating gives CARSQGGGGYNEQFF. Complete variable domain (other parts from reference TRBV7-3 and TRBJ2-1): GAGVSQTPSNKVTEKGKYVELRCDPISGHTALYWYRQSLGQGPEFLIYFQGTGAADDSGLPNDRFFAVRPEGSVSTLKIQRTERGDSAVYLCARSQGGGGYNEQFFGPGTRLTVL.

The chain recombines TRBV21-1 with TRBJ2-1. TRBV21-1 is termed a pseudogene. The CDR3 contains 13 residues. CDR3 bases: TGTGCCAGTGGGCAGGGCTCCTACAATGAGCAGTTCTTC. This sequence encodes CASGQGSYNEQFF.

Here the CDR3 DNA reads TGCGCCAGCAGCATTACAGGCCGGTCGGAGACCCAGTACTTC. Translating it yields CASSITGRSETQYF. The rearrangement joins TRBV10-2 to TRBJ2-5, with D maybe TRBD1 (5 bases). The CDR3 length is 14 residues. Trimming cost V 6 bases and J 5 bases, with 16 bases left between them. Germline-derived CDR1 and CDR2 are WSHSY and SAAADI.

This clonotype was detected only a few times. The chain carries TRBV12-3 or TRBV12-4 and TRBJ2-7; either TRBD1 or TRBD2 may fit D (5 bases each). V lost 7 bases and J lost 0, with 10 bases in between. The CDR3 has 13 residues. The DNA of the CDR3 is TGTGCCAGCAACGGGGCGGACTCCTACGAGCAGTACTTC. Translated, it gives CASNGADSYEQYF.

The rearrangement uses TRBV30 and TRBJ2-1; 9 bases fit TRBD1. The tail of the sequence fits TRBJ2-7 better, so the J call may be wrong. The CDR3 sequence is 13 residues long. In germline, CDR1 is GTSNPN, CDR2 SVGIG (reference sequence). The DNA of the CDR3 is TGTGCCTGGACCAGGACAGGGGCCTACGAGCAGTACTTC. It is translated as CAWTRTGAYEQYF.

J is TRBJ2-1 and V is TRBV7-3; TRBD2 aligns across 8 bases. The CDR3 sequence is 15 residues long. Losses at the gene ends were 4 bases for V and 3 bases for J; bases not matched to a gene: 5. Germline-derived CDR1 and CDR2 are SGHTA and FQGTGA. The DNA of the CDR3 is TGTGCCAGCAGCTCAGCGGGGGCCTTCTACAATGAGCAGTTCTTC. It is translated as CASSSAGAFYNEQFF.

The chain couples TRBV20-1 to TRBJ2-1; unclear D gene. Trimming stripped 1 base from V and 9 bases from J, with 7 bases between. The length of the CDR3 is 11 residues. The V gene's germline CDR1 is DFQATT and CDR2 SNEGSKA (reference sequence). In DNA form, the CDR3 reads TGCAGTGCTAGAGTGGCCTTTGAGCAGTTCTTC. Translated, it gives CSARVAFEQFF.

The CDR3 loop is CASSSPNEQYF. The CDR3 bases are TGTGCCAGCAGTAGCCCCAATGAGCAGTACTTC. J is TRBJ2-1 and V is TRBV12-3 or TRBV12-4; D is unclear. The J call may be in error: the DNA end matches TRBJ2-7 better. The CDR3 is made up of 11 amino acids.

The rearrangement joins TRBV7-9 to TRBJ2-1, with D unresolved. Germline V gene sequence: CDR1 SEHNR, CDR2 FQNEAQ (reference sequence). This CDR3 contains 15 residues. V shed 1 base and J shed 0 bases, with 7 bases lying between them. DNA for the CDR3: TGTGCCAGCAGCTTAGTCCCACACTCCTACAATGAGCAGTTCTTC. Translated, it gives CASSLVPHSYNEQFF.

The CDR3 DNA reads TGTGCCACCAGCCCCAGAGGACAGTTCTACGAGCAGTACTTC. This gives the protein CATSPRGQFYEQYF. The V call is TRBV15, the J call TRBJ2-7, with D possibly TRBD1 on 6 matching bases. Germline V gene sequence: CDR1 LNHNV, CDR2 YYDKDF (reference sequence). Trimming stripped 5 bases from V and 3 bases from J, with 14 bases between. This CDR3 region has 14 residues.

The rearrangement uses TRBV5-6 and TRBJ2-1; tentative D call: TRBD2 (7 bases). The CDR3 is made up of 17 amino acids. The germline gives CDR1 SGHDT, CDR2 YYEEEE. V lost 4 bases to trimming and J lost 14 bases, with 31 bases between them. In nucleotides, the CDR3 is TGTGCCAGCAGCCCCACAGGGCGGCTAGCGGCAGGAACGAGTAAGTTCTTC. As protein: CASSPTGRLAAGTSKFF.

In this sample, this clonotype turned up once. This chain joins TRBV6-1 and TRBJ2-3; D remains unclear. Germline assignment: CDR1 MNHNS and CDR2 SASEGT. This CDR3 is built from 16 residues. V lost 0 bases and J lost 2, with 12 bases in between. CDR3 sequence reads: CASSEAPWVSTDTQYF. The CDR3 DNA sequence: TGTGCCAGCAGTGAAGCCCCCTGGGTTTCCACAGATACGCAGTATTTT.

The chain joins TRBV12-3 or TRBV12-4 to TRBJ2-1; the D call may be TRBD1 or TRBD2 (5 bases each). The CDR3 totals 17 residues. V lost 6 bases and J 7 bases, leaving 25 bases between the germline ends. CDR3 sequence (DNA): TGTGCCAGCAGGGAATCCTCCGGGACCGTACCGGGGAATGAGCAGTTCTTC. This sequence encodes CASRESSGTVPGNEQFF.

The CDR3, as DNA: TGTGCCAGCAGTTTCCCGACTAGCGGGGGTGTCGGCTACGAGCAGTACTTC. It is translated as CASSFPTSGGVGYEQYF. This chain uses TRBV2 with TRBJ2-7; 12 bases line up with TRBD2. The CDR3 totals 17 residues. V lost 5 bases to trimming and J lost 3 bases; unmatched junction nucleotides: 11. CDR1 is SNHLY, CDR2 FYNNEI, per germline. Using reference TRBV2 and TRBJ2-7 for the parts outside the CDR3, the full variable domain is EPEVTQTPSHQVTQMGQEVILRCVPISNHLYFYWYRQILGQKVEFLVSFYNNEISEKSEIFDDQFSVERPDGSNFTLKIRSTKLEDSAMYFCASSFPTSGGVGYEQYFGPGTRLTVT.

This clonotype was counted between two and nine times. The chain recombines TRBV6-6 with TRBJ2-3; D tentatively reads TRBD1 or TRBD2 (5 bases each). The germline CDR1 and CDR2 sequences are MNHNY and SVGAGI (reference sequence). This CDR3 comprises 14 residues. The V end lost 2 bases, the J end lost 10 bases, and 16 bases lay between the germline ends. The CDR3 DNA reads as TGTGCCAGCAGTTACGACGCTGGGGACCCCCCGCAGTATTTT. This codes for CASSYDAGDPPQYF.

The chain joins TRBV20-1 to TRBJ2-1; 8 bases map to TRBD2. CDR3 size: 15 residues. The V and J ends lost 6 bases and 2 bases, in that order; junction bases with no gene match: 9. The germline gives CDR1 DFQATT, CDR2 SNEGSKA (reference sequence). CDR3 in amino acids: CSASRLAPTYNEQFF. DNA of the CDR3: TGCAGTGCCTCGCGACTAGCGCCCACCTACAATGAGCAGTTCTTC.

This clonotype turned up a few times. The chain links TRBV4-1 to TRBJ1-2, with TRBD1 as a possible D gene (5 bases). The CDR3 length is 15 residues. V was pared by 2 bases and J by 7 bases, with 17 bases between. The germline CDR1 and CDR2 sequences are MGHRA and YSYEKL. The CDR3 nucleotides are TGCGCCAGCAGCCAACCACAGCAGGGTCACGGTGGCTACACCTTC. Protein: CASSQPQQGHGGYTF.

The V and J genes are TRBV6-1 and TRBJ2-7, with D perhaps matching TRBD2 (6 bases). Germline V gives CDR1 MNHNS, CDR2 SASEGT. V lost 8 bases and J lost 4, with 18 bases in between. The CDR3 contains 14 residues. CDR3 residues: CASLRGGSSYEQYF. The DNA for the CDR3 is TGTGCCAGCCTCCGGGGAGGTTCTTCGTACGAGCAGTACTTC.

This clonotype was observed a single time. V gene TRBV5-1 combines with J gene TRBJ2-7; perhaps TRBD2 as D (6 bases). CDR1 and CDR2 (germline): SGHRS, YFSETQ. V was cut by 3 bases and J by 12 bases, with 13 bases left in between. The CDR3 contains 11 residues. CDR3 sequence: CASSSGTAAYF. The CDR3 bases are TGCGCCAGCAGCTCAGGGACTGCGGCGTACTTC. Filled out from reference TRBV5-1 and TRBJ2-7, the complete variable domain reads KAGVTQTPRYLIKTRGQQVTLSCSPISGHRSVSWYQQTPGQGLQFLFEYFSETQRNKGNFPGRFSGRQFSNSRSEMNVSTLELGDSALYLCASSSGTAAYFGPGTRLTVT.

V usage is TRBV4-2 and J usage is TRBJ1-4, with D tentatively TRBD1 (5 bases). The germline V gene encodes CDR1 LGHNA and CDR2 YNFKEQ. V lost 5 bases to trimming and J lost 7 bases, with 11 bases between them. The CDR3 totals 13 residues. CDR3 DNA sequence: TGTGCCAGCAGCACCAGGGAAGGTGAAAAACTGTTTTTT. Protein product: CASSTREGEKLFF.

This clonotype occurred a few times. The chain links TRBV5-1 to TRBJ2-7; D call uncertain. Germline V CDR1 and CDR2: SGHRS, YFSETQ. The CDR3 extends over 13 amino acids. Trimming removed 3 bases from V and 2 bases from J, with 9 bases in between. CDR3 amino acids: CASSSSRTYEQYF. The CDR3 DNA follows: TGCGCCAGCAGCTCCAGTCGAACCTACGAGCAGTACTTC. Full variable domain (rest looked up from reference TRBV5-1 and TRBJ2-7): KAGVTQTPRYLIKTRGQQVTLSCSPISGHRSVSWYQQTPGQGLQFLFEYFSETQRNKGNFPGRFSGRQFSNSRSEMNVSTLELGDSALYLCASSSSRTYEQYFGPGTRLTVT.